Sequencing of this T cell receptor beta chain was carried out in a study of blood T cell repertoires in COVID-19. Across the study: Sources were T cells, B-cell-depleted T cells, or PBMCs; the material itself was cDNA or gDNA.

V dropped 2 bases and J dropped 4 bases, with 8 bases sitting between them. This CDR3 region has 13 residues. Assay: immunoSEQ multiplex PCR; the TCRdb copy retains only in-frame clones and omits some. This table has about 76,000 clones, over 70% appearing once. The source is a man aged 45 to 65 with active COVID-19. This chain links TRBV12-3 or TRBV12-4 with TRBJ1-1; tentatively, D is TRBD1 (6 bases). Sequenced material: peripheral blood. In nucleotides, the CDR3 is TGTGCCAGCAGTTTATCCAGGGGCACTGAAGCTTTCTTT. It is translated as CASSLSRGTEAFF.